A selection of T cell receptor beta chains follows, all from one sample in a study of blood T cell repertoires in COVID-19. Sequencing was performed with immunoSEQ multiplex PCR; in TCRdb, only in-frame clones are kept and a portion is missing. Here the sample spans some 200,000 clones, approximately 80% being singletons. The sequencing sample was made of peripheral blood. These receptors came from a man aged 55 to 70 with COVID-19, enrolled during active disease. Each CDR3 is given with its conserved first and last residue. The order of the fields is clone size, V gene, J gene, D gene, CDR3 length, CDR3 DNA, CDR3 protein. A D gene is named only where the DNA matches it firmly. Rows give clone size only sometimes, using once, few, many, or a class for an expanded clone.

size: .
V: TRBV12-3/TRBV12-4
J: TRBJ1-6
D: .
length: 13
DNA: TGTGCCAGCAGTTTAATTGCGAACTCACCCCTCCACTTT
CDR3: CASSLIANSPLHF

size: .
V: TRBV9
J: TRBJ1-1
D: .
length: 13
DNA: TGTGCCAGCAGCATCCGGGAGAACACTGAAGCTTTCTTT
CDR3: CASSIRENTEAFF

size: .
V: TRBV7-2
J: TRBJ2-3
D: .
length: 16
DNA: TGTGCCAGCAGGCCCCGTCGGGGGGCAAGAACAGATACGCAGTATTTT
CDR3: CASRPRRGARTDTQYF

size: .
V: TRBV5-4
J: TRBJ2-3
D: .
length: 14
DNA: TGTGCCAGCAGCTTGTGGGGCTTTGGAGATACGCAGTATTTT
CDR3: CASSLWGFGDTQYF

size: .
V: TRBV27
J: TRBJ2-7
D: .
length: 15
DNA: TGTGCCAGCAGTAAAGGACAGCGGGGAGCCTACGAGCAGTACTTC
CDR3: CASSKGQRGAYEQYF

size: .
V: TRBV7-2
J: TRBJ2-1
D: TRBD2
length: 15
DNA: TGTGCCAGCAGCTTAGAGGGAGGGTATTTGTTTGAGCAGTTCTTC
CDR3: CASSLEGGYLFEQFF

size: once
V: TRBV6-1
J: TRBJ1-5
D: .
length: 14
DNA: TGTGCCAGCAGTGACCACAGGGTAGGACAGCCCCAGCATTTT
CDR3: CASSDHRVGQPQHF

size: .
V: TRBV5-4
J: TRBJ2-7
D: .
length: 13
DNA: TGTGCCAGCAGCTTGGCGGGACGCGGGAAGGAGTACTTC
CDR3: CASSLAGRGKEYF

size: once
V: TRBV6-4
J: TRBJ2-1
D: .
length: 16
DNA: TGTGCCAGCAGTGACTGGGAGTTCAGCTCCTACAATGAGCAGTTCTTC
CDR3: CASSDWEFSSYNEQFF

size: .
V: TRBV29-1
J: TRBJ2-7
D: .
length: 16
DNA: TGCAGCGTTGAAGAGATGTCAGGGCATGGGTTCCACGAGCAGTACTTC
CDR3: CSVEEMSGHGFHEQYF

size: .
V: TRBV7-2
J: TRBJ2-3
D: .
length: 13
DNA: TGTGCCAGCAGCTTTTCCGGCACAGATACGCAGTATTTT
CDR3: CASSFSGTDTQYF

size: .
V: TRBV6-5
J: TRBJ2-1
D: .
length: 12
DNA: TGTGCCAGCAGCTATATCTACAATGAGCAGTTCTTC
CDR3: CASSYIYNEQFF

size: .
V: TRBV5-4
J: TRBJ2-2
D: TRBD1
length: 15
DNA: TGTGCCAGCAGCTTGGGAAGGGGGCAGGTCGGGGAGCTGTTTTTT
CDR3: CASSLGRGQVGELFF

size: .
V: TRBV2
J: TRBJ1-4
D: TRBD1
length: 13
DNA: TGTGCCAGCAGGGGACAGATGAATGAAAAACTGTTTTTT
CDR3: CASRGQMNEKLFF

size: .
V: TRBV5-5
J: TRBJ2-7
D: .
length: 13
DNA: TGTGCCAGCAGCTTGGCTTCGGTTGCCGAGCAGTACTTC
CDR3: CASSLASVAEQYF

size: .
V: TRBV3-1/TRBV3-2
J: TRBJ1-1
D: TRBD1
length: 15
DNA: TGTGCCAGCAGCCAATGGACAGGGGGACGGACTGAAGCTTTCTTT
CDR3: CASSQWTGGRTEAFF

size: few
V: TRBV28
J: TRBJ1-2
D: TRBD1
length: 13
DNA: TGTGCCAGCGTTGGGACAGGCAACTATGGCTACACCTTC
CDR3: CASVGTGNYGYTF

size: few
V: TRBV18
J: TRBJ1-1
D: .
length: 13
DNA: TGTGCCAGCCTAACCTCACGGAACACTGAAGCTTTCTTT
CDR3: CASLTSRNTEAFF

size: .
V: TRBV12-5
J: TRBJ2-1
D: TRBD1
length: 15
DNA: TGTGCTAGTGGTCATACACAGGGGAACCACAATGAGCAGTTCTTC
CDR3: CASGHTQGNHNEQFF

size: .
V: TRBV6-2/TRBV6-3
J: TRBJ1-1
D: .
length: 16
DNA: TGTGCCAGCAGTTACCCTTACGGGGGAGGGAACACTGAAGCTTTCTTT
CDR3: CASSYPYGGGNTEAFF

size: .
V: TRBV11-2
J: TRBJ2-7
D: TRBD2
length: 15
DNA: TGTGCCAGCAGTTATGCGGCGGGAGGAAGCTACGAGCAGTACTTC
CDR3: CASSYAAGGSYEQYF

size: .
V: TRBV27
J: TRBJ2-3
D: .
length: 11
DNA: TGTGCCAGCACGTCGGGGGTCACGCAGTATTTT
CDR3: CASTSGVTQYF

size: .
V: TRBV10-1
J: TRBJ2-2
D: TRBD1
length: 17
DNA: TGCGCCAGCAGTGAGTCTAAGAGACAGGGTGGAACCGGGGAGCTGTTTTTT
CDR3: CASSESKRQGGTGELFF

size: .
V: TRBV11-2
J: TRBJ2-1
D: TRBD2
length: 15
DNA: TGTGCCAGCAGCCTAGCGGGAGTTTCCTACAATGAGCAGTTCTTC
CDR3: CASSLAGVSYNEQFF

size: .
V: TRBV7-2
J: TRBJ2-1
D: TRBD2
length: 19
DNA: TGTGCCAGCAGCTTAGGGGTACTAGCGGGAGGGGCGGGCTACAATGAGCAGTTCTTC
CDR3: CASSLGVLAGGAGYNEQFF

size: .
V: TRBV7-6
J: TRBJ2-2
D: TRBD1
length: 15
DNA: TGTGCCAGCAGCATAAGGACAGGGGGCACCGGGGAGCTGTTTTTT
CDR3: CASSIRTGGTGELFF

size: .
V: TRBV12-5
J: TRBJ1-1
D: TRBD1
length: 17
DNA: TGTGCTAGTGGTTGGTATACAGGGGCATTTATGAACACTGAAGCTTTCTTT
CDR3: CASGWYTGAFMNTEAFF

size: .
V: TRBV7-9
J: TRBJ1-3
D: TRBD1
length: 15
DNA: TGTGCCAGCAGCTCGACAGGGTCGGGTGGAAACACCATATATTTT
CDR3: CASSSTGSGGNTIYF

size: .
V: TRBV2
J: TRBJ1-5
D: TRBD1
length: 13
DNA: TGTGCCAGCAGCGGGACAGAAAGTCAGCCCCAGCATTTT
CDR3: CASSGTESQPQHF

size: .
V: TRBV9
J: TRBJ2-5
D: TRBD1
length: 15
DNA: TGTGCCAGCAGCGCCCGGGACAGGGCCGAAGAGACCCAGTACTTC
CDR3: CASSARDRAEETQYF

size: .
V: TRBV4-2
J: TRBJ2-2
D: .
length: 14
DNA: TGTGCCAGCAGCTCTCCAGGGGACACCGGGGAGCTGTTTTTT
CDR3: CASSSPGDTGELFF

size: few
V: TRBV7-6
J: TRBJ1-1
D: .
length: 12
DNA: TGTGCCAGCAGGAATCAGGACACTGAAGCTTTCTTT
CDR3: CASRNQDTEAFF

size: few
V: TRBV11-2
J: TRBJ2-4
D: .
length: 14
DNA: TGTGCCAGCAGCTTATTGGCGGGCAAAAACATTCAGTACTTC
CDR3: CASSLLAGKNIQYF

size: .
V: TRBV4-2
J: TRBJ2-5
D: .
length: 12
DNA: TGTGCCAGCAGAGTACAGCAAGAGACCCAGTACTTC
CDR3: CASRVQQETQYF

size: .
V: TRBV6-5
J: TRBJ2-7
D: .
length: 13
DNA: TGTGCCAGCAGCCCCGACAGTGTTTACGAGCAGTACTTC
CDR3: CASSPDSVYEQYF

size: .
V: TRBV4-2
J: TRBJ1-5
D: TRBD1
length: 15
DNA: TGTGCCAGCAGCCAAAATCCACAGGGGACGCAGCCCCAGCATTTT
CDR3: CASSQNPQGTQPQHF

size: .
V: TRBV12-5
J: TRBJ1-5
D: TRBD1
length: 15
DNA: TGTGCTAGTGCTCCGACAGGGAATTTTAATCAGCCCCAGCATTTT
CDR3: CASAPTGNFNQPQHF

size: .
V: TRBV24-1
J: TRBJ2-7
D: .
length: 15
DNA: TGTGCCACCAGTGGAGGACAGAGCGTCTCCTACGAGCAGTACTTC
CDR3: CATSGGQSVSYEQYF

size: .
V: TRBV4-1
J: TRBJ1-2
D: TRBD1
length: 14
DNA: TGCGCCAGCAGCCAAGATGGGGACAGGGTCGGCTACACCTTC
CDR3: CASSQDGDRVGYTF

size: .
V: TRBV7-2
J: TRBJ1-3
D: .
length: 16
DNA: TGTGCCAGCAGCTCCCCCAAGGACAGCCCTAGAAACACCATATATTTT
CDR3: CASSSPKDSPRNTIYF

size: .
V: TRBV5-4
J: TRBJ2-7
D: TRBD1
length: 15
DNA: TGTGCCAGCAGCTCCGGGACAGTCTCTTCCTACGAGCAGTACTTC
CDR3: CASSSGTVSSYEQYF

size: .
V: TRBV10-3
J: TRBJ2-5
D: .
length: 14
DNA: TGTGCCATCAGTCAGGGAGGTGTAGCGGACACCCAGTACTTC
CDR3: CAISQGGVADTQYF

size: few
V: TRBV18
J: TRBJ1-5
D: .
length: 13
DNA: TGTGCCAGCTCACCACAGGGGGACCAGCCCCAGCATTTT
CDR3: CASSPQGDQPQHF

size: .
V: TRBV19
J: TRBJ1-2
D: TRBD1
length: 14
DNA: TGTGCCAGTACTAACCCGGACAGGGGGCTACGCTACACCTTC
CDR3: CASTNPDRGLRYTF

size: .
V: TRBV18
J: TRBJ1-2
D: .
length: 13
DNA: TGTGCCAGCTCACCTGACAGGAACTATGGCTACACCTTC
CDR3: CASSPDRNYGYTF

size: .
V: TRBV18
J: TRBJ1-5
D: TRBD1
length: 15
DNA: TGTGCCAGCTCACAAACGCACAGGGGTGGTCAGCCCCAGCATTTT
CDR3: CASSQTHRGGQPQHF

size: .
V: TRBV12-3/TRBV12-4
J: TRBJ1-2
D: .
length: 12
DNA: TGTGCCAGCGTTGGGACAAACTATGGCTACACCTTC
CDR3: CASVGTNYGYTF

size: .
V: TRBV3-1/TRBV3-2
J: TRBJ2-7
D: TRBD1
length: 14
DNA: TGTGCCAGCAGCCGCAGGGGGTTCGGCTACGAGCAGTACTTC
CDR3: CASSRRGFGYEQYF

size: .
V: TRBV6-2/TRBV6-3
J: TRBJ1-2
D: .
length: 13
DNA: TGTGCCAGCAGTTTCCAGGGCTTCTATGGCTACACCTTC
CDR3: CASSFQGFYGYTF

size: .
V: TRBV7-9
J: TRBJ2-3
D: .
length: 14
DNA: TGTGCCAGCAGCCCCCGAGCGGATACAGATACGCAGTATTTT
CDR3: CASSPRADTDTQYF

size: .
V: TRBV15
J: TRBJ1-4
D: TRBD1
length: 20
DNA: TGTGCCACCAGCAGAGATAGGACTCGACAGGGGTACGTGTTTGAGGAAAAACTGTTTTTT
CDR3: CATSRDRTRQGYVFEEKLFF

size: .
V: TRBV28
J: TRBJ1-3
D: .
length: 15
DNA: TGTGCCAGCATTACCAGAAGGAGGGTTGGAAACACCATATATTTT
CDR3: CASITRRRVGNTIYF

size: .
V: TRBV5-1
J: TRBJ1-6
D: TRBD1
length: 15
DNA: TGCGCCAGCAGCTTGGCCGGGACAGGGAATTCACCCCTCCACTTT
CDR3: CASSLAGTGNSPLHF

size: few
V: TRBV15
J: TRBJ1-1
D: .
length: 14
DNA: TGTGCCACCAGCAGAGTGATGGGGCACACTGAAGCTTTCTTT
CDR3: CATSRVMGHTEAFF

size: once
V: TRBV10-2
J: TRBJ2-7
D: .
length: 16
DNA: TGCGCCAGCAGGGACCCGGGCCAGGGATTTCGGTACGAGCAGTACTTC
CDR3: CASRDPGQGFRYEQYF

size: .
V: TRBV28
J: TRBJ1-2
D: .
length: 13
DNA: TGTGCCAGCAGTTTAGGGGCAGGGCATGGCTACACCTTC
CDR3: CASSLGAGHGYTF

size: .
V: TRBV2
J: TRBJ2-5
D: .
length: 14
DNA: TGTGCCAGCAGTGAAGGAGTGGTGTTCCCCATCCCGTACTTC
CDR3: CASSEGVVFPIPYF